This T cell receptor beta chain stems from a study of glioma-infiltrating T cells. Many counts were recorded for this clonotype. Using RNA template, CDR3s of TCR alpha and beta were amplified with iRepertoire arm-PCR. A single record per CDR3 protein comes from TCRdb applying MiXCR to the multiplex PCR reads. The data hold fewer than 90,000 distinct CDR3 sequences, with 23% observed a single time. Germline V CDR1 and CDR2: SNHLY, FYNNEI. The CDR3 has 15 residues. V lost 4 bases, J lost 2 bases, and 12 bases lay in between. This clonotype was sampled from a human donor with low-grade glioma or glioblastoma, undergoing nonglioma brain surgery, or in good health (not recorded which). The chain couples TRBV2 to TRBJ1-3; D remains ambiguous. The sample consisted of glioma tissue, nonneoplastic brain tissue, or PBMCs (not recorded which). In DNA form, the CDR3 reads TGTGCCAGCAGTGTCACACGAGGAACTGGAAACACCATATATTTT. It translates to CASSVTRGTGNTIYF.